Only a few counts were recorded for the clone carrying this T cell receptor beta chain. The data originate from a study of T cell repertoires in cytomegalovirus infection. CDR1 is LGHDT and CDR2 is YNNKEL in the germline V gene (reference sequence). This CDR3 is built from 17 residues. Trimming took off 0 bases at V and 0 bases at J, with 12 bases between the two ends. TCRdb used MiXCR to reprocess the reads, holding one entry per CDR3 protein. This repertoire shows 450,000 to 600,000 distinct CDR3 sequences, about 11% found once; its top ten account for roughly 10%. V and J are TRBV3-1 and TRBJ2-1; D gene unclear. The sample taken for sequencing was PBMCs. This clonotype originated in a human donor in good health (CMV status not recorded). Some clones in this sample may be carry-over from other donors' samples. In DNA, the CDR3 is TGTGCCAGCAGCCAAGATCCACAGAGGAGCTCCTACAATGAGCAGTTCTTC. Its translation is CASSQDPQRSSYNEQFF.